This T cell receptor beta chain was identified during a study of cytomegalovirus exposure and HLA in healthy donors. This CDR3 contains 16 residues. Germline CDR1 and CDR2: SGHVS and FNYEAQ. J gave up 0 bases and V 5 bases, and 5 bases lay outside the gene matches. PCR used 60 Vbeta primers and 13 Jbeta primers. Clones were read by immunoSEQ multiplex PCR, and TCRdb kept only the in-frame ones, dropping some. The table has roughly 97,000 clones, roughly four fifths seen once. The rearrangement uses TRBV7-6 and TRBJ1-3; 9 bases match TRBD1. Sequences were obtained from PBMCs. The sequence derives from a middle-aged man in good health and CMV-seropositive. For the CDR3, the DNA is TGTGCCAGCAGCCTCGGACAGGGGAACTCTGGAAACACCATATATTTT. This gives the protein CASSLGQGNSGNTIYF.